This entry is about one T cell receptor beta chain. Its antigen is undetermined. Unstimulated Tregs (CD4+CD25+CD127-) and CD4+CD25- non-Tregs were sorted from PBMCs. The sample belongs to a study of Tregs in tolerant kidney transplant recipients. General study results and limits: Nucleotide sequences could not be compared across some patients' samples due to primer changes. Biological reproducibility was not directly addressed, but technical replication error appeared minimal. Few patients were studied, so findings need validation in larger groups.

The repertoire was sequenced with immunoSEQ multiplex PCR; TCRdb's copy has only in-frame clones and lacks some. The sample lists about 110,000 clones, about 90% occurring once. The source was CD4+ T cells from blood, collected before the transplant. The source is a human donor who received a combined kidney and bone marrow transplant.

CDR3 region: CASSPLKGADTQYF. In DNA, the CDR3 is TGTGCCAGCTCACCTCTCAAGGGGGCAGATACGCAGTATTTT. The chain couples TRBV18 to TRBJ2-3; maybe TRBD1 (6 bases). The CDR3 has 14 residues. V lost 3 bases and J 4 bases, leaving 11 bases between the germline ends. The V gene's germline CDR1 is KGHSH and CDR2 LQKENI.